This T cell receptor beta chain appears in the sequencing data of a study of T cells after yellow fever vaccination. In the study overall: Fractions containing few cells were prepared with SMART-Seq v4 Ultra Low Input.

Template switching with 5'RACE generated the TCR cDNA and added a universal primer site and UMIs. TCRdb independently ran MiXCR on the 5' RACE reads; one entry per CDR3 protein. Here the sample spans some 97,000 distinct CDR3 sequences, approximately 6.3% being singletons. The CDR3 is 15 amino acids. CDR1 and CDR2 (germline): LNHDA, SQIVND (reference sequence). With V trimmed by 3 bases and J by 5 bases, 9 bases remained unmatched. The source is a young man who received the YFV17D yellow fever vaccine. This material consisted of CD8+ T cells sorted from PBMCs, taken 10 days after the yellow fever booster vaccination. V usage is TRBV19 and J usage is TRBJ2-5, with 7 bases matching TRBD2. CDR3 region: CASSMGAGMRETQYF. CDR3 coding DNA: TGTGCCAGTAGTATGGGAGCGGGGATGCGGGAGACCCAGTACTTC.